This TCR beta chain stems from a study of human thymus T cells. General observations from the study: Unrelated individuals reportedly shared highly overlapping thymic TCR repertoires. Across thymic and blood repertoires, the usage of V and J genes appeared to be biased.

The table lists this clone with a count of one. Its antigen is not identified. Germline V gene data show CDR1 as MNHEY and CDR2 as SVGAGI. J gave up 7 bases and V 2 bases, and 3 bases lay outside the gene matches. This CDR3 is 14 amino acids long. Resections removed during corrective heart surgery provided the thymus tissue used. Healthy Finnish infants undergoing corrective surgery for congenital heart defects provided the donor material. The repertoire was sequenced with immunoSEQ multiplex PCR; TCRdb's copy has only in-frame clones and lacks some. The sample has some 130,000 clones, around 94% seen once.

The V gene is TRBV6-5, the J gene TRBJ1-2; 11 bases are shared with TRBD1. The sequencing sample was made of thymus tissue. This sequence originates from a boy under two years old with a congenital heart defect but otherwise immunologically healthy. CDR3 nucleotides: TGTGCCAGCAGTTACAGGACAGGGGGCTGTGGCTACACCTTC. Translation: CASSYRTGGCGYTF.